This T cell receptor (beta chain) was captured in a study of control samples from healthy donors and cancer patients. The germline V and J ends were trimmed by 6 bases and 0 bases, with 12 bases remaining between them. The germline V gene encodes CDR1 MDHEN and CDR2 SYDVKM. The CDR3 contains 14 residues. A single count supports this clone. Clones were read by immunoSEQ multiplex PCR, and TCRdb kept only the in-frame ones, dropping some. Here the sample spans approximately 90,000 clones, 85% being singletons. The material sequenced was blood. The TCR originated in a man younger than 45 in good health. V usage is TRBV28 and J usage is TRBJ2-7; D possibly corresponds to TRBD1 (5 bases). The DNA for the CDR3 is TGTGCCAGCAGGCCTACAGGTACCTCCTACGAGCAGTACTTC. It yields the protein CASRPTGTSYEQYF.